The 2 T cell receptor beta chains below all came from one sample that was sequenced in a study of blood T cell repertoires in COVID-19. TCRdb's table, derived via immunoSEQ multiplex PCR, lists solely in-frame clones and lacks some. The sample carries roughly 26,000 clones, roughly 70% recorded once. Sequenced input: peripheral blood. The receptors here all came from a man in his 60s with active or convalescent COVID-19.

This clone was detected once. The chain recombines TRBV25-1 with TRBJ1-2; 10 nucleotides match TRBD1. The CDR3 consists of 14 residues. The germline V gene has CDR1 MGHDK and CDR2 SYGVNS. V lost 3 bases, J lost 8 bases, and 6 bases stayed unmatched. CDR3 sequence: CASSESGTGDGYTF. The DNA for the CDR3 is TGTGCCAGCAGTGAGTCCGGGACAGGGGACGGCTACACCTTC.

This clone showed up just once. The V call is TRBV11-1, the J call TRBJ2-1, with 7 bases aligning to TRBD1. This CDR3 is 12 amino acids long. From germline, CDR1 is SGHAT and CDR2 FQDESV (reference sequence). V shed 8 bases, J shed 7 bases, and the junction held 5 bases outside the gene matches. This chain's CDR3 is CASVDRDNEQFF. DNA of the CDR3: TGTGCCAGCGTCGACAGGGATAATGAGCAGTTCTTC.